The source of this TCR beta chain is a study of identical twins. cDNA carried unique molecular identifiers, and a universal primer site was added by template switching. MiXCR was run by TCRdb on the 5' RACE reads, yielding one entry per CDR3 protein. The sample records 450,000 or so distinct CDR3 sequences, around 24% being singletons. CDR3 length: 12 amino acids. Trimming removed 3 bases from V and 9 bases from J; junction bases left unmatched: 4. To note about this clonotype: No antigen is known for it.

Whole-study findings and limits: Invariant MAIT and iNKT cells may have partly biased zero-insertion analyses. Out-of-frame TCR alpha sharing in monozygotic twins exceeded recombination model predictions.

These data also featured in a second study, about T cells expressing NK-cell markers. Turning to that study: An anti-gamma-delta TCR antibody confined sorting to alpha-beta TCR T cells across several of the experiments.

Input material: CD4+ T cells sorted from blood. The chain uses TRBV12-3 or TRBV12-4 and TRBJ1-2, with 7 bases fitting TRBD1. This TCR derives from a woman aged 18-35 years in good health. The CDR3 nucleotides read TGTGCCAGCAGTTTGATGACAGGGCGCTACACCTTC. Amino acids: CASSLMTGRYTF.